The rows below give T cell receptor beta chains drawn from one sample of a study of T cell changes during pregnancy in multiple sclerosis. Clones were read by immunoSEQ multiplex PCR, and TCRdb kept only the in-frame ones, dropping some. The repertoire includes around 34,000 clones, roughly 89% of them detected once, and about 0.57% sits in the top ten. The sequences come from CD4+ T cells from peripheral blood mononuclear cells, collected in the second trimester of pregnancy. The receptors here all came from a female donor with multiple sclerosis, enrolled in a pregnancy study. CDR3s include the opening cysteine and the closing phenylalanine or tryptophan. D genes are given only for firm matches. Part of the rows lack a size; the others show once, few, many or a class for expanded clones.

few	TRBJ1-3	.	TRBV5-1	TGCGCCAGCAGCCCTGCGACAGACCCCGGAAACACCATATATTTT	CASSPATDPGNTIYF
.	TRBJ1-2	.	TRBV18	TGTGCCAGCTCACCGGAGAAGCGAGACTATGGCTACACCTTC	CASSPEKRDYGYTF
.	TRBJ2-7	TRBD1	TRBV5-4	TGTGCCAGCAGCGATTCGGACAGGACAGCATCCTACGAGCAGTACTTC	CASSDSDRTASYEQYF
.	TRBJ2-2	.	TRBV2	TGTGCCAGCAGGCCTTACAGTAACACCGGGGAGCTGTTTTTT	CASRPYSNTGELFF
once	TRBJ2-5	.	TRBV29-1	TGCAGCGTTGATGATAGGGGTGGGCAAGAGACCCAGTACTTC	CSVDDRGGQETQYF
.	TRBJ2-3	TRBD2	TRBV5-1	TGCGCCAGCAGCTTGTTGGCGGGAGGGAACACAGATACGCAGTATTTT	CASSLLAGGNTDTQYF
.	TRBJ2-5	.	TRBV4-1	TGCGCCAGCAGCCAAGGAGACCCCAGGGGAGAGACCCAGTACTTC	CASSQGDPRGETQYF
once	TRBJ2-5	.	TRBV7-9	TGTGCCAGCAGCTTAGCTAACCGGGTATCAGAGACCCAGTACTTC	CASSLANRVSETQYF
.	TRBJ2-2	.	TRBV5-4	TGTGCCAGCAGCTTGATAGGGGGACGGGTCACCGGGGAGCTGTTTTTT	CASSLIGGRVTGELFF
.	TRBJ2-1	TRBD2	TRBV2	TGTGCCAGCAAAAGCGGACGGGGGGACCACAATGAGCAGTTCTTC	CASKSGRGDHNEQFF
.	TRBJ2-1	TRBD2	TRBV6-1	TGTGCCAGCAGTGAAGGGGCTAGCGGGAGGGATGATGAGCAGTTCTTC	CASSEGASGRDDEQFF
few	TRBJ1-1	TRBD1	TRBV9	TGTGCCAGCAGCGTAGCCCAGGGGGCATATGAAGCTTTCTTT	CASSVAQGAYEAFF
.	TRBJ2-3	TRBD1	TRBV15	TGTGCCACCAGCACCGAGGGGGCCCGCGCGGATACGCAGTATTTT	CATSTEGARADTQYF
.	TRBJ1-4	.	TRBV4-3	TGCGCCAGCAGCCAAGATAAGGGGGAAGAAAATGAAAAACTGTTTTTT	CASSQDKGEENEKLFF
once	TRBJ2-5	TRBD2	TRBV19	TGTGCCAGTAGTATAGAGCCACTAGCGGGAGAGAAGACCCAGTACTTC	CASSIEPLAGEKTQYF
.	TRBJ1-1	.	TRBV18	TGTGCCAGCTCGTATCGCAAACAGGGTACGCTGAACACTGAAGCTTTCTTT	CASSYRKQGTLNTEAFF
.	TRBJ2-5	TRBD2	TRBV7-8	TGTGCCAGCAGCCATGCTAGCGGGAGACTGGGGCAAGAGACCCAGTACTTC	CASSHASGRLGQETQYF
.	TRBJ1-5	.	TRBV28	TGTGCCAGCATCCCGAGGGGGACCACAGGTTATAGCAATCAGCCCCAGCATTTT	CASIPRGTTGYSNQPQHF
.	TRBJ2-7	TRBD2	TRBV5-6	TGTGCCAGCAGCCCCGGACTAGCTCCTGAGCAGTACTTC	CASSPGLAPEQYF
.	TRBJ2-2	.	TRBV14	TGTGCCAGCAGCCAGGAGATAAGCGGGGAGCTGTTTTTT	CASSQEISGELFF
.	TRBJ2-1	TRBD2	TRBV7-9	TGTGCCAGCAGCTTAGTAGGGACTAGCGGGGACAATGAGCAGTTCTTC	CASSLVGTSGDNEQFF
.	TRBJ2-2	TRBD1	TRBV2	TGTGCCAGCAGTGAAGGGACAGGGAGTCCCGGGGAGCTGTTTTTT	CASSEGTGSPGELFF
.	TRBJ2-5	TRBD2	TRBV18	TGTGCCAGCTCACGGGGACTAGCGGGCGGGCAAGAGACCCAGTACTTC	CASSRGLAGGQETQYF
.	TRBJ1-1	.	TRBV29-1	TGCAGCGCGTACTTGAACACTGAAGCTTTCTTT	CSAYLNTEAFF
.	TRBJ2-7	TRBD1	TRBV5-1	TGCGCCAGCAGCTTTACGCCGGGACAGGGGGATCGGAACGAGCAGTACTTC	CASSFTPGQGDRNEQYF
.	TRBJ2-3	TRBD2	TRBV28	TGTGCCAGCAGCGCACTAGCGGGAGCTCCAGATACGCAGTATTTT	CASSALAGAPDTQYF
.	TRBJ1-2	TRBD1	TRBV6-5	TGTGCCAGCAAAAAGGGGGCGCGGGTGGATGGCTACACCTTC	CASKKGARVDGYTF
once	TRBJ2-7	TRBD2	TRBV29-1	TGCAGCGGAAATATTACAGGGGCGCCCGTGACTAGCGGGATATTCGAGCAGTACTTC	CSGNITGAPVTSGIFEQYF
.	TRBJ2-5	.	TRBV5-1	TGCGCCAGCAGCTTTGCCGGGAAAGAGACCCAGTACTTC	CASSFAGKETQYF
few	TRBJ1-3	.	TRBV29-1	TGCAGCGTTGAAGATCCAGGGGGAAACACCATATATTTT	CSVEDPGGNTIYF
.	TRBJ2-7	TRBD2	TRBV4-3	TGCGCCAGCAGCCAAGGACTAGCGGCGGGTCGAACCTACGAGCAGTACTTC	CASSQGLAAGRTYEQYF
.	TRBJ2-5	TRBD1	TRBV9	TGTGCCAGCAGCGTTAAGACAGGGGGCGTGCAAGAGACCCAGTACTTC	CASSVKTGGVQETQYF
.	TRBJ1-3	.	TRBV7-2	TGTGCCAGCAGCTTAGGGGGGGGGAGCTCTGGAAACACCATATATTTT	CASSLGGGSSGNTIYF
.	TRBJ2-5	.	TRBV14	TGTGCCAGCAGCCTTCGACAGGGGAGGGAAGAGACCCAGTACTTC	CASSLRQGREETQYF
.	TRBJ1-2	.	TRBV19	TGTGCCAGTAGTATCCCCGGACAACGCTTAATCTATGGCTACACCTTC	CASSIPGQRLIYGYTF
once	TRBJ2-7	TRBD2	TRBV5-1	TGCGCCAGCAGCTTAACTAGCGGGAGTTCTAACTACAACGAGCAGTACTTC	CASSLTSGSSNYNEQYF
.	TRBJ1-4	.	TRBV6-5	TGTGCCAGCAGTGCAGGGACAACTAATGAAAAACTGTTTTTT	CASSAGTTNEKLFF
.	TRBJ2-3	.	TRBV7-2	TGTGCCAGCAGCCCCACCCAGATGGATACGCAGTATTTT	CASSPTQMDTQYF
.	TRBJ1-2	TRBD1	TRBV2	TGTGCCAGCAGAGCCGGGACAGGGGCCTATGGCTACACCTTC	CASRAGTGAYGYTF
.	TRBJ1-2	TRBD1	TRBV9	TGTGCCAGCAGCGCCCCCGGGACAGGGGGCAATGGCTACACCTTC	CASSAPGTGGNGYTF
.	TRBJ2-5	.	TRBV7-3	TGTGCCAGCAGCTACGGGACACAAGAGACCCAGTACTTC	CASSYGTQETQYF
once	TRBJ1-5	.	TRBV25-1	TGTGCCAGCAGTGCATCGGGGAATCAGCCCCAGCATTTT	CASSASGNQPQHF
.	TRBJ2-3	TRBD2	TRBV11-2	TGTGCCAGCACCCCCGGTAGCGGGAGGACTTATACGCAGTATTTT	CASTPGSGRTYTQYF